This passage covers 16 T cell receptor beta chains from one sample sequenced in a study of blood T cells in healthy people across ages. Using a J-beta primer mix together with a sample-barcoded 5' primer, a second PCR was run for about 7 to 12 cycles. MiXCR, run by TCRdb on the 5' RACE reads, gives a single entry per CDR3 protein. The sample comprises about 780,000 distinct CDR3 sequences, around 50% of which are singletons, and over 15% rests with the top ten. The material sequenced was blood. Source of these receptors: an elderly man in good health.

For the CDR3, the DNA is TGCAGTGCTAGAGGTAGCCAGGGCTGGGATACGCAGTATTTT. Protein sequence: CSARGSQGWDTQYF. This chain connects TRBV20-1 to TRBJ2-3; D is possibly TRBD1 (5 bases). Trimming removed 1 base at V and 6 bases at J, with 14 bases between. CDR3 length: 14 residues. Germline lookup yields CDR1 DFQATT and CDR2 SNEGSKA (reference sequence).

The rearrangement uses TRBV27 and TRBJ2-6; D tentatively fits TRBD1 or TRBD2 (6 bases each). Per germline, CDR1 MNHEY and CDR2 SMNVEV (reference sequence). Trimming stripped 6 bases from V and 0 bases from J, with 15 bases between. The length of the CDR3 is 17 residues. The CDR3 bases are TGTGCCAGCAGGGGAGGACAGTACTACTCTGGGGCCAACGTCCTGACTTTC. Its translation is CASRGGQYYSGANVLTF.

The J gene is TRBJ2-2, the V gene TRBV29-1; 11 nucleotides line up with TRBD1. The CDR3 totals 14 residues. V dropped 4 bases and J dropped 6; count of bases not matched to a gene: 4. CDR1 is SQVTM, CDR2 ANQGSEA, per germline. The CDR3 sequence is CSVGGTGGAGELFF. In DNA, the CDR3 is TGCAGCGTTGGCGGGACAGGGGGAGCCGGGGAGCTGTTTTTT.

This CDR3 is CASSQPSDRGRLTEAFF. CDR3 DNA: TGCGCCAGCAGCCAACCTTCAGACAGGGGGCGTTTGACTGAAGCTTTCTTT. The chain joins TRBV4-1 to TRBJ1-1, with TRBD1 matching 10 bases. The V gene end was trimmed by 2 bases and the J gene end by 5 bases; junction bases not matched to a gene: 11. Germline CDR1 and CDR2: MGHRA and YSYEKL. This CDR3 is built from 17 residues.

The chain uses TRBV9 and TRBJ2-7; 7 nucleotides match TRBD2. The germline gives CDR1 SGDLS, CDR2 YYNGEE. The junction had 11 bases not matched to a gene; V was cut back by 7 bases and J by 7 bases. The CDR3 has 13 amino acids. In DNA, the CDR3 is TGTGCCAGCGGGACGGGGGGTCGGGATGAGCAGTACTTC. Protein: CASGTGGRDEQYF.

A few counts support this clonotype. A read error may explain this, as a much larger clone is one base away. The V call is TRBV5-1, the J call TRBJ2-5; D uncertain. Trimming shortened V by 4 bases and J by 3 bases, and 10 bases separated the two germline ends. Germline CDR1 SGHRS, CDR2 YFSETQ. CDR3 length: 13 residues. CDR3 region: CASSALEKETQYF. DNA of the CDR3: TGCGCCAGCAGCGCGCTTGAGAAAGAGACCCAGTACTTC.

On this clonotype: This clone may be a read error of a much larger clone one base away. The chain is built from TRBV20-1 and TRBJ2-7; no definite D call. This CDR3 comprises 15 residues. Germline values: CDR1 DFQATT, CDR2 SNEGSKA (reference sequence). CDR3 sequence (DNA): TGCAGTGCTGGAGATCCTGGCGACCCTACCTACGAGCAGTACTTC. Its translation: CSAGDPGDPTYEQYF.

This clonotype was observed a few times. The J gene is TRBJ2-5, the V gene TRBV6-2 or TRBV6-3; 7 nucleotides align to TRBD1. The CDR3 has 15 residues. J lost 0 bases, V lost 6 bases, and 7 bases had no gene match. The germline CDR1 and CDR2 sequences are MNHEY and SVGEGT. The CDR3 DNA reads TGTGCCAGCAGCAAACCGGGACAGTACCAAGAGACCCAGTACTTC. Its translation is CASSKPGQYQETQYF.

The chain employs TRBV7-9 and TRBJ1-2, with 8 bases that match TRBD1. The CDR3 spans 17 residues. CDR1 and CDR2 (germline): SEHNR, FQNEAQ (reference sequence). V trimming: 10 bases; J trimming: 1 base; junction bases outside the gene matches: 17. The CDR3 here is CATASGAGGLFNYGYTF. CDR3 nucleotides: TGTGCCACCGCCTCTGGGGCAGGGGGCCTGTTTAACTATGGCTACACCTTC.

This chain uses TRBV29-1 with TRBJ2-1; D may be TRBD2 (6 bases). The CDR3 spans 10 residues. Germline-derived CDR1 and CDR2 are SQVTM and ANQGSEA. V was pared by 6 bases and J by 9 bases, with 9 bases between. CDR3 bases: TGCAGCGTGGGAGGCTTTGAGCAGTTCTTC. Its protein is CSVGGFEQFF.

Regarding this clonotype: A much bigger clone sits one base away, suggesting this may be a read error. The chain has TRBV5-1 and TRBJ2-5, with D perhaps matching TRBD2 (6 bases). The J call is uncertain, as TRBJ2-7 better fits the DNA end. This CDR3 has 15 amino acids. Germline CDR1 and CDR2: SGHRS and YFSETQ. The CDR3: CAGSPQGGQFYEQYF. The CDR3 DNA is TGCGCCGGCAGCCCGCAGGGAGGACAATTCTACGAGCAGTACTTC.

This clonotype was seen repeatedly, ten times or more. V and J are TRBV7-9 and TRBJ2-1; TRBD1 matches at 7 bases. Germline trimming cut 11 bases from V and 4 bases from J; bases unmatched to any gene: 8. Germline values: CDR1 SEHNR, CDR2 FQNEAQ (reference sequence). The CDR3 spans 13 residues. The CDR3 is CAGRTGAYNEQFF. CDR3 nucleotide sequence: TGTGCCGGGCGGACAGGAGCTTACAATGAGCAGTTCTTC.

The chain employs TRBV12-3 or TRBV12-4 and TRBJ2-1; 7 nucleotides line up with TRBD1. The CDR3 spans 12 residues. Trimming removed 10 bases from V and 9 bases from J; junction bases left unmatched: 9. The CDR3 coding sequence is TGTGCCATCGAACAGGGGATCGGTGAGCAGTTCTTC. Translating it yields CAIEQGIGEQFF.

The V and J genes are TRBV12-3 or TRBV12-4 and TRBJ2-5, with 8 nucleotides matching TRBD1. The CDR3 length is 13 residues. Unmatched junction bases numbered 10, after V lost 5 bases and J lost 11 bases. The CDR3: CASSRQGAQGQYF. CDR3 in DNA: TGTGCCAGCAGTCGGCAGGGGGCGCAGGGGCAGTACTTC.

The chain employs TRBV30 and TRBJ2-5; 7 bases match TRBD2. The CDR3 has 12 amino acids. Germline-derived CDR1 and CDR2 are GTSNPN and SVGIG (reference sequence). V dropped 8 bases and J dropped 5; count of bases not matched to a gene: 8. This CDR3 is CAMEGGDETQYF. The DNA for the CDR3 is TGTGCCATGGAGGGAGGGGACGAGACCCAGTACTTC.

In this sample, this clonotype turned up many times. The junction differs from germline at one of its ends, possibly a read error. V is TRBV7-6 and J is TRBJ2-1; D is perhaps TRBD2 (5 bases). The CDR3 is made up of 16 amino acids. CDR1 SGHVS and CDR2 FNYEAQ come from the germline V gene. This chain's CDR3 is CASSLAGEFAGDEQFF. CDR3 nucleotides: TGTGCCAGCAGCCTAGCTGGTGAGTTCGCGGGCGATGAGCAGTTCTTC.